The 10 T cell receptor beta chains below come from one sample, sequenced in a study of neurological immune-mediated disorders. Via MiXCR, TCRdb re-called the 5' RACE reads, giving one row per CDR3 protein. Altogether about 57,000 distinct CDR3 sequences are present, approximately 11% being singletons, with the ten largest covering 9.5% to 12%. Sequenced sample: PBMCs. Receptors originate from a woman aged 60-70 years with HTLV-1-associated myelopathy (HAM/TSP).

This clonotype showed up many times. J is TRBJ1-2 and V is TRBV20-1; D is uncertain. V lost 8 bases and J 1 base, leaving 8 bases between the germline ends. CDR3 length: 11 residues. Germline V CDR1 and CDR2: DFQATT, SNEGSKA (reference sequence). CDR3 region: CSLLSNYGYTF. CDR3 in DNA: TGCAGTCTGCTCAGTAACTATGGCTACACCTTC.

This clonotype was detected only a few times. V and J are TRBV6-5 and TRBJ2-3; 7 nucleotides align to TRBD1. Germline V gives CDR1 MNHEY, CDR2 SVGAGI. The CDR3 loop spans 14 amino acids. Trimming removed 10 bases from V and 0 bases from J; junction bases left unmatched: 7. The CDR3 here is CATRQGTSTDTQYF. In DNA, the CDR3 is TGTGCCACCCGACAGGGAACTAGCACAGATACGCAGTATTTT.

In this sample, this clonotype turned up many times. This chain connects TRBV4-1 to TRBJ1-1, with D perhaps matching TRBD1 (5 bases). This CDR3 is built from 14 residues. Deletions cut 2 bases from V and 1 base from J, with 8 bases between. Germline assignment: CDR1 MGHRA and CDR2 YSYEKL. The CDR3: CASSQPDRNTEAFF. CDR3 nucleotides: TGCGCCAGCAGCCAACCTGACAGGAACACTGAAGCTTTCTTT.

In this sample, this clonotype turned up many times. The chain has TRBV20-1 and TRBJ2-7, with 7 bases identical to TRBD2. V lost 6 bases and J lost 3; bases outside the gene matches: 11. Germline loops: CDR1 DFQATT, CDR2 SNEGSKA (reference sequence). The CDR3 is 14 amino acids. In DNA, the CDR3 is TGCAGTGCCGTCGAAGCGGGGACGCTCTACGAGCAGTACTTC. The encoded protein is CSAVEAGTLYEQYF.

This clonotype was counted many times. This chain joins TRBV29-1 and TRBJ2-2, with D possibly being TRBD1 (6 bases). The CDR3 length is 14 residues. V was shortened by 7 bases and J by 6 bases, with 18 bases between the two germline ends. CDR1 SQVTM and CDR2 ANQGSEA come from the germline V gene. The CDR3 sequence is CSALRTEGAGELFF. Written as DNA, the CDR3 is TGCAGCGCACTCCGGACAGAAGGGGCCGGGGAGCTGTTTTTT.

In this sample, this clonotype turned up many times. The V gene is TRBV20-1, the J gene TRBJ2-7, with D possibly TRBD1 on 6 matching bases. Trimming removed 6 bases at V and 6 bases at J, with 24 bases between. Looked up from germline, CDR1 is DFQATT and CDR2 is SNEGSKA (reference sequence). The CDR3 is 15 amino acids. CDR3 in amino acids: CSAPGHPLEASEQYF. As DNA, the CDR3 is TGCAGTGCACCGGGACACCCCTTAGAGGCCTCCGAGCAGTACTTC.

This clonotype showed up many times. This CDR3 is CASSFEGRYEQYF. CDR3 in DNA: TGCGCCAGCAGCTTCGAGGGGCGATACGAGCAGTACTTC. The chain is built from TRBV5-1 and TRBJ2-7, with D perhaps TRBD1 or TRBD2 (5 bases each). CDR1 is SGHRS and CDR2 is YFSETQ in the germline V gene. This CDR3 spans 13 amino acids. Trimming took 2 bases from V and 4 from J, leaving 10 bases between them.

By frequency in the sample, this clonotype is medium-sized. The J gene is TRBJ1-2, the V gene TRBV7-9; D not resolved. The CDR3 covers 16 residues. V lost 4 bases and J lost 0, with 15 bases in between. The germline V gene has CDR1 SEHNR and CDR2 FQNEAQ (reference sequence). For the CDR3, the DNA is TGTGCCAGCAGCTCATCTCAGGCTCCGGCTAACTATGGCTACACCTTC. This codes for CASSSSQAPANYGYTF.

This clonotype turned up a few times. V and J are TRBV27 and TRBJ2-1, with 10 positions matching TRBD1. CDR1 and CDR2 (germline): MNHEY, SMNVEV (reference sequence). V shed 8 bases and J 6 bases; nucleotides not matched to a gene: 4. This CDR3 spans 13 amino acids. CDR3 protein: CASLRQGANEQFF. CDR3 in DNA: TGTGCCAGCCTCCGACAGGGGGCCAATGAGCAGTTCTTC.

This clonotype occurred many times. This sequence joins TRBV5-1 and TRBJ1-6, with TRBD1 matching 10 bases. Germline loops: CDR1 SGHRS, CDR2 YFSETQ. The length of the CDR3 is 16 residues. V lost 0 bases, J lost 7 bases, and 4 bases stayed unmatched. CDR3 sequence (DNA): TGCGCCAGCAGCTTGGCTCCGGGACAGGGGAATTCACCCCTCCACTTT. Translating gives CASSLAPGQGNSPLHF.